The source of this T cell receptor (beta chain) is a study of shared clonotypes between healthy human individuals. Study-level points and caveats: How much donors shared clonotypes was expected to be affected by sequencing depth.

For this clone: Antigen unknown.

The assay was run at deep level. Each PCR replicate run on unsorted PBMC took in 300 ng DNA, 30,000 or so T cell genomes. As processed by the authors: Without quality scores, immunoSEQ junctional reads could not be filtered like full-length reads. Assay used: immunoSEQ multiplex PCR; TCRdb lists only in-frame clones, some missing. D and trimming were read from the DNA, whereas the V and J calls and clone size are those reported in that table. This table holds 450,000 to 650,000 clones, around 81% found once. The junction had 10 bases not matched to a gene; V was cut back by 1 base and J by 5 bases. The CDR3 spans 17 residues. Looked up from germline, CDR1 is SGHTA and CDR2 is FQGTGA.

The chain links TRBV7-3 to TRBJ2-2, with TRBD2 identical over 7 bases. The sample taken for sequencing was PBMCs. This TCR was sampled from a woman aged 35 to 49 in good health. Some clones in this sample may be carry-over from other donors' samples. The CDR3 protein is CASSLSLAGVGTGELFF. CDR3 in DNA: TGTGCCAGCAGCTTAAGTCTTGCGGGAGTGGGGACCGGGGAGCTGTTTTTT.